Below, one T cell receptor beta chain is given with its context. Profiling relied on immunoSEQ multiplex PCR, and the TCRdb table lists in-frame clones only, not all of them. The sample contains more than 400,000 clones, around 91% of which appear only once. This sample was included in a study of blood T cell repertoires in COVID-19. The CDR3 covers 13 residues. In germline, CDR1 is SGHVS, CDR2 FQNEAQ. Trimming left V 6 bases short and J 6 bases short, with 14 bases between. The sample comprised PBMCs or T cells enriched from blood (not recorded which). The source is a man between 18 and 35 years old who had recovered from COVID-19. The chain links TRBV7-8 to TRBJ1-2, with D maybe TRBD1 (6 bases). The CDR3 here is CASSKRGWDGYTF. CDR3 coding DNA: TGTGCCAGCAGTAAAAGGGGGTGGGATGGCTACACCTTC. The variable domain in full, with the rest retrieved from reference TRBV7-8 and TRBJ1-2, is GAGVSQSPRYKVAKRGQDVALRCDPISGHVSLFWYQQALGQGPEFLTYFQNEAQLDKSGLPSDRFFAERPEGSVSTLKIQRTQQEDSAVYLCASSKRGWDGYTFGSGTRLTVV.